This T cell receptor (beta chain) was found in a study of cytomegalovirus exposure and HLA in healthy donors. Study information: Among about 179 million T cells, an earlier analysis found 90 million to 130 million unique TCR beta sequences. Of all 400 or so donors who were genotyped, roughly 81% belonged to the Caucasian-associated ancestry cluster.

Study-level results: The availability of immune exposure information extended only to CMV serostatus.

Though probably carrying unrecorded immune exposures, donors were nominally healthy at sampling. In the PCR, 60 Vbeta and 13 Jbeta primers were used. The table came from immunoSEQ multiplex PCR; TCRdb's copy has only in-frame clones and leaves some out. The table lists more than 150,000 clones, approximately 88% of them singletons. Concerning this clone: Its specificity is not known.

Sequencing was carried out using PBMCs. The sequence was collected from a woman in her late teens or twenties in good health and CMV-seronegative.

CDR3 in amino acids: CASSTGLSGANVLTF. CDR3 nucleotide sequence: TGTGCCAGCAGCACGGGACTCTCTGGGGCCAACGTCCTGACTTTC. V and J are TRBV11-3 and TRBJ2-6; D is possibly TRBD2 (6 bases). Germline V lookup: CDR1 SGHNT, CDR2 YENEEA. The CDR3 extends over 15 amino acids. Trimming cost V 5 bases and J 0 bases, with 8 bases left between them.